This T cell receptor (beta chain) is from a study of T-cell reconstitution after alpha-beta-depleted transplantation in children. Study-wide points: At one year after transplant, newly produced T cells mostly accounted for T-cell counts and diversity. Diversity of TCRbeta at day 60 was high in some patients, arising from surviving recipient T cells and thymic progenitors. At around two months after transplant, the alpha-beta T cells were reportedly derived from several hundred expanded clones that came from non-depleted graft cells.

TCRbeta library construction was performed incorporating unique molecular identifiers. TCRdb reprocessed the PCR reads with MiXCR, giving one entry per CDR3 protein. The sample yields a few hundred thousand distinct CDR3 sequences, over 20% seen once. There are 14 residues in the CDR3. Germline V gene sequence: CDR1 MNHNS, CDR2 SASEGT. Trimming pared 9 bases from V and 4 bases from J, leaving 19 bases between. The sample holds a few counts of this clonotype. Its target is unknown. The source was PBMCs, collected before TCRalphabeta/CD19-depleted stem cell transplant. This clonotype was obtained from a boy under two years old with Wiskott-Aldrich syndrome, due to receive a stem cell transplant. This sequence joins TRBV6-1 and TRBJ2-7; D tentatively fits TRBD1 or TRBD2 (5 bases each). CDR3 in DNA: TGTGCCAGTACCGATCCGGGACGGGGATACGAGCAGTACTTC. Protein: CASTDPGRGYEQYF.